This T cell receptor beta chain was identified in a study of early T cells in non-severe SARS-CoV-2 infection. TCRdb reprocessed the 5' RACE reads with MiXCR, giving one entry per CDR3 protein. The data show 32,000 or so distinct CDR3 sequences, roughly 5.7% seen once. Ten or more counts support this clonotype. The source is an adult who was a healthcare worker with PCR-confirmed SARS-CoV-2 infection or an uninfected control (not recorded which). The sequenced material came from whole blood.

The CDR3 coding sequence is TGTGCCAGCTCACCACCGGGGTCAAGGAGGTCCTACGAGCAGTACTTC. It specifies CASSPPGSRRSYEQYF. The V gene is TRBV18, the J gene TRBJ2-7, with D perhaps matching TRBD2 (5 bases). Trimming cost V 0 bases and J 1 base, with 13 bases left between them. Germline V CDR1 and CDR2: KGHSH, LQKENI. The CDR3 covers 16 residues.